This T cell receptor (beta chain) was obtained from a study of early T cells in non-severe SARS-CoV-2 infection. With 5 bases removed from V and 5 bases from J, the gap between germline ends came to 18 bases. Looked up from germline, CDR1 is SGHVS and CDR2 is FNYEAQ. The CDR3 runs 15 residues. This clonotype was detected many times. TCRdb recomputed calls from the 5' RACE reads with MiXCR, one row per CDR3 protein. This table has more than 25,000 distinct CDR3 sequences, about 4.6% appearing once. This chain uses TRBV7-6 with TRBJ1-1, with D maybe TRBD1 (5 bases). The sequence came from an adult who was a healthcare worker with PCR-confirmed SARS-CoV-2 infection or an uninfected control (not recorded which). The sequenced sample was whole blood, obtained at baseline. This CDR3 reads CASSMAGFGQTEAFF. The CDR3 DNA is TGTGCCAGCAGCATGGCAGGGTTCGGGCAAACTGAAGCTTTCTTT.